These T cell receptor beta chains were read from a single sample in a study of T-cell memory formation after mild COVID-19. Using its own MiXCR run on the 5' RACE reads, TCRdb lists one record per CDR3 protein. Found here are approximately 350,000 distinct CDR3 sequences, 25% to 30% of them singletons; the top ten hold approximately 13%. Specimen: PBMCs or a T cell subset sorted from them (not recorded which). The receptor source for this set is an adult woman who had mild COVID-19 (a few samples of this study predate the infection). Cell type and time point are not known. The CDR3 runs from the conserved cysteine through the conserved F or W. A D gene is named only where the DNA matches it firmly. Size values are once, few and many counts, or a class for expanded clones, and some rows have none.

size: NA; J: TRBJ2-7; V: TRBV24-1; D: NA; CDR3: CATGRGGEQYF; DNA: TGTGCCACCGGACGGGGCGGCGAGCAGTACTTC
size: NA; J: TRBJ1-5; V: TRBV7-9; D: TRBD1; CDR3: CASSSGQFNQPQHF; DNA: TGTGCCAGCAGCTCGGGACAGTTCAATCAGCCCCAGCATTTT
size: few; J: TRBJ1-1; V: TRBV4-2; D: TRBD1; CDR3: CASSQVKGQGTEAFF; DNA: TGTGCCAGCAGCCAAGTTAAGGGACAGGGCACTGAAGCTTTCTTT
size: NA; J: TRBJ2-1; V: TRBV4-2; D: NA; CDR3: CASSQADRDEQFF; DNA: TGTGCCAGCAGCCAAGCCGACCGGGATGAGCAGTTCTTC
size: many; J: TRBJ2-1; V: TRBV6-4; D: TRBD2; CDR3: CASSDSGLDSNEQFF; DNA: TGTGCCAGCAGTGACTCGGGACTAGATAGCAATGAGCAGTTCTTC
size: NA; J: TRBJ2-1; V: TRBV9; D: NA; CDR3: CASSVARAPINEQFF; DNA: TGTGCCAGCAGCGTAGCTCGGGCACCTATCAATGAGCAGTTCTTC
size: NA; J: TRBJ2-2; V: TRBV12-3/TRBV12-4; D: TRBD1; CDR3: CASSLRGQATTGELFF; DNA: TGTGCCAGCAGTTTGAGGGGACAGGCAACGACCGGGGAGCTGTTTTTT
size: NA; J: TRBJ1-1; V: TRBV6-2/TRBV6-3; D: NA; CDR3: CASSYPTGNTEAFF; DNA: TGTGCCAGCAGTTACCCAACGGGGAACACTGAAGCTTTCTTT
size: NA; J: TRBJ2-7; V: TRBV12-3/TRBV12-4; D: NA; CDR3: CASSSQGQKYEQYF; DNA: TGTGCCAGCAGTAGCCAAGGACAGAAGTACGAGCAGTACTTC
size: NA; J: TRBJ1-1; V: TRBV6-5; D: NA; CDR3: CASSSSTEYRAFF; DNA: TGTGCCAGCAGCTCCTCGACAGAATATAGGGCTTTCTTT
size: NA; J: TRBJ2-7; V: TRBV7-9; D: TRBD2; CDR3: CASSLAGVAGGEQYF; DNA: TGTGCCAGCAGCTTAGCAGGTGTCGCGGGAGGGGAGCAGTACTTC
size: NA; J: TRBJ2-3; V: TRBV9; D: NA; CDR3: CASSVMGNTDTQYF; DNA: TGTGCCAGCAGCGTCATGGGAAACACAGATACGCAGTATTTT
size: few; J: TRBJ2-7; V: TRBV5-1; D: TRBD1; CDR3: CASYSGTGVHEQYF; DNA: TGCGCCAGCTATTCCGGGACAGGGGTCCACGAGCAGTACTTC
size: NA; J: TRBJ1-2; V: TRBV12-3/TRBV12-4; D: TRBD1; CDR3: CASSRPGQGAYGYTF; DNA: TGTGCCAGCAGTAGACCGGGACAGGGGGCCTATGGCTACACCTTC
size: few; J: TRBJ2-7; V: TRBV6-6; D: NA; CDR3: CASSSQTYEQYF; DNA: TGTGCCAGCAGTTCGCAAACCTACGAGCAGTACTTC
size: NA; J: TRBJ2-2; V: TRBV6-1; D: TRBD1; CDR3: CASSRDRAATGELFF; DNA: TGTGCCAGCAGTAGGGACAGGGCGGCCACCGGGGAGCTGTTTTTT
size: NA; J: TRBJ2-3; V: TRBV11-3; D: NA; CDR3: CASSPFFPDTQYF; DNA: TGTGCCAGCAGCCCTTTCTTCCCAGATACGCAGTATTTT
size: NA; J: TRBJ1-4; V: TRBV12-3/TRBV12-4; D: NA; CDR3: CASSLARGVATNEKLFF; DNA: TGTGCCAGCAGTTTAGCGAGGGGGGTTGCAACTAATGAAAAACTGTTTTTT
size: NA; J: TRBJ2-3; V: TRBV4-2; D: TRBD2; CDR3: CASSQIKTSGGANTQYF; DNA: TGTGCCAGCAGCCAAATAAAAACTAGCGGGGGGGCCAACACGCAGTATTTT
size: NA; J: TRBJ2-3; V: TRBV7-2; D: TRBD2; CDR3: CASSPRTSTSRRDAQYF; DNA: TGTGCCAGCAGCCCCCGGACTAGCACGTCTAGGAGAGATGCGCAGTATTTT
size: NA; J: TRBJ2-5; V: TRBV5-4; D: TRBD1; CDR3: CASSSRDREETQYF; DNA: TGTGCCAGCAGCTCCCGGGACAGGGAAGAGACCCAGTACTTC
size: NA; J: TRBJ1-4; V: TRBV7-8; D: NA; CDR3: CASSLAGSHLFF; DNA: TGTGCCAGCAGCTTAGCCGGAAGTCACCTGTTTTTT
size: NA; J: TRBJ1-1; V: TRBV5-1; D: NA; CDR3: CASSLGTSDTEAFF; DNA: TGCGCCAGCAGCCTAGGGACATCTGACACTGAAGCTTTCTTT
size: NA; J: TRBJ2-3; V: TRBV14; D: TRBD2; CDR3: CASSPYAGVYTDTQYF; DNA: TGTGCCAGCAGCCCTTACGCGGGGGTTTACACAGATACGCAGTATTTT
size: NA; J: TRBJ1-1; V: TRBV11-2; D: NA; CDR3: CASSLDLPWTGNTEAFF; DNA: TGTGCCAGCAGCTTAGACCTTCCCTGGACCGGGAACACTGAAGCTTTCTTT
size: few; J: TRBJ2-3; V: TRBV6-1; D: TRBD1; CDR3: CASSTRTGTSTDTQYF; DNA: TGTGCCAGCAGTACCCGGACAGGGACAAGCACAGATACGCAGTATTTT
size: few; J: TRBJ2-3; V: TRBV29-1; D: NA; CDR3: CSVDRGPTDTQYF; DNA: TGCAGCGTTGACCGGGGGCCGACAGATACGCAGTATTTT